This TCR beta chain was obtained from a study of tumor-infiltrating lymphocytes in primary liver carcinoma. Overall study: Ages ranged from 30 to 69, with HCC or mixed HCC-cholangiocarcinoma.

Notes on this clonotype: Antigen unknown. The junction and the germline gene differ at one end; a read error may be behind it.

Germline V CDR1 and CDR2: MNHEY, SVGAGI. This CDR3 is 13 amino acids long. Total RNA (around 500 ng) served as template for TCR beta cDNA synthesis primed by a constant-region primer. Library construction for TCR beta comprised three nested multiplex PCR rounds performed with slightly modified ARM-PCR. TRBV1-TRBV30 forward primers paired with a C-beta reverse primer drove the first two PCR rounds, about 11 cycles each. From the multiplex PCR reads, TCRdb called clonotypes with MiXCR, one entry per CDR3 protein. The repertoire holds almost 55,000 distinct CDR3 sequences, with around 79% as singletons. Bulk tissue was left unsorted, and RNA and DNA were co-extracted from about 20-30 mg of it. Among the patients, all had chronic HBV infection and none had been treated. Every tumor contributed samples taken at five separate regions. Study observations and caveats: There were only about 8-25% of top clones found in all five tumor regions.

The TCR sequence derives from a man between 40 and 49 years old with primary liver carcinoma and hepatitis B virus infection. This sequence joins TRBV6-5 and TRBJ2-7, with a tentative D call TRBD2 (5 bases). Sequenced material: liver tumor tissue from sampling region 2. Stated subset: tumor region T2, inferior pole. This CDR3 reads CTSSRASGYEHYF. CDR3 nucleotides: TGTACCAGCAGCCGCGCGAGCGGCTACGAGCACTACTTC.